One sample yielded the 31 T cell receptor beta chains listed below, sequenced in a study of blood T cell repertoires in COVID-19. Method: immunoSEQ multiplex PCR; TCRdb's copy keeps in-frame clones and lacks some. The sample has 300,000 to 450,000 clones; around 87% are singletons. The sequenced material came from PBMCs or T cells enriched from blood (not recorded which). These receptors were collected from a man aged 30-40 years who had recovered from COVID-19.

The rearrangement uses TRBV3-1 (or the pseudogene TRBV3-2) and TRBJ1-1; unclear D gene. The CDR3 consists of 14 residues. CDR1 and CDR2 from the germline V gene are LGHDT and YNNKEL (reference sequence). V was pared by 4 bases and J by 2 bases, with 11 bases between. The CDR3 DNA is TGTGCCAGCAGCCTAGGGCGGACTAACACTGAAGCTTTCTTT. Translated: CASSLGRTNTEAFF.

This clone was detected once. The chain couples TRBV5-1 to TRBJ2-2; D is possibly TRBD2 (5 bases). Germline lookup yields CDR1 SGHRS and CDR2 YFSETQ. CDR3 length equals 15 residues. V shed 0 bases and J shed 5 bases, with 11 bases lying between them. The DNA for the CDR3 is TGCGCCAGCAGCTTGGACCAACTAGAGACCGGGGAGCTGTTTTTT. Translated, it gives CASSLDQLETGELFF.

The CDR3 nucleotides are TGCGCCAGCAGCTCGACAGGGGTCACCTCCTACGAGCAGTACTTC. It is translated as CASSSTGVTSYEQYF. The chain links TRBV5-1 to TRBJ2-7; 8 nucleotides line up with TRBD1. Germline CDR1 SGHRS, CDR2 YFSETQ. J was trimmed by 0 bases and V by 3 bases; bases with no gene match: 5. CDR3 length equals 15 residues.

The V call is TRBV9, the J call TRBJ1-2, with unresolved D. V was cut by 0 bases and J by 0 bases, with 9 bases left in between. The germline V gene has CDR1 SGDLS and CDR2 YYNGEE. The CDR3 extends over 15 amino acids. The CDR3 is CASSVAGMPNYGYTF. The CDR3 nucleotides read TGTGCCAGCAGCGTAGCGGGTATGCCTAACTATGGCTACACCTTC.

The chain couples TRBV27 to TRBJ1-6; TRBD1 is a possible D gene (5 bases). V was shortened by 3 bases and J by 8 bases, with 8 bases between the two germline ends. Germline CDR1 and CDR2: MNHEY and SMNVEV (reference sequence). The CDR3 is 13 residues long. CDR3 DNA: TGTGCCAGCAGTTTGGGGCTGGATTCACCCCTCCACTTT. As protein: CASSLGLDSPLHF.

This clone was detected a few times. This rearrangement joins TRBV9 to TRBJ1-4, with a tentative D call TRBD1 (6 bases). V gave up 4 bases and J gave up 5 bases, with 18 bases separating them. Per the germline V gene, CDR1 is SGDLS and CDR2 is YYNGEE. The CDR3 has 16 amino acids. CDR3 sequence: CASSPSRTALNEKLFF. CDR3 sequence (DNA): TGTGCCAGCAGCCCCTCCCGGACAGCCCTAAATGAAAAACTGTTTTTT.

The rearrangement links TRBV9 to TRBJ2-5; D is possibly TRBD2 (6 bases). The germline V gene encodes CDR1 SGDLS and CDR2 YYNGEE. The V end was cut by 3 bases, the J end by 2 bases, with 8 bases between. The CDR3 runs 13 residues. This CDR3 is CASSEGLQETQYF. CDR3 nucleotide sequence: TGTGCCAGCAGCGAGGGACTTCAAGAGACCCAGTACTTC.

About this clone itself: Other DNA sequences from this sample encode an identical CDR3 as well. This chain joins TRBV18 and TRBJ2-7; a weak D match, TRBD1 (6 bases). The CDR3 sequence is 14 residues long. The germline V gene encodes CDR1 KGHSH and CDR2 LQKENI. Between the trimmed V and J ends, which lost 2 bases and 2 bases, there was a span of 10 bases. For the CDR3, the DNA is TGTGCCAGCTCACCAATTCAGGGGACCTACGAGCAGTACTTC. Translated, it gives CASSPIQGTYEQYF.

In regard to this clone: A read error may account for a junction end that differs from germline. This chain connects TRBV2 to TRBJ1-5; D remains unclear. The CDR3 loop spans 14 amino acids. Germline V lookup: CDR1 SNHLY, CDR2 FYNNEI. The CDR3 coding sequence is TGTGCCAGCAGAGAAGGACTTCAAGGCCAGCCCCAGCATTTT. Amino acids: CASREGLQGQPQHF.

The chain couples TRBV7-9 to TRBJ2-3, with TRBD2 identical over 9 bases. Germline V CDR1 and CDR2: SEHNR, FQNEAQ (reference sequence). This CDR3 is 15 amino acids long. Losses at the gene ends were 8 bases for V and 5 bases for J; bases not matched to a gene: 11. For the CDR3, the DNA is TGTGCCAGCGCGCTAGGGAGACTAGCGGAAGATACGCAGTATTTT. It yields the protein CASALGRLAEDTQYF.

Here the CDR3 reads CASSPGTSGAPGEQYF. In nucleotides, the CDR3 is TGCGCCAGCAGCCCCGGGACTAGCGGGGCTCCTGGCGAGCAGTACTTC. The chain is built from TRBV4-1 and TRBJ2-7; 13 bases are shared with TRBD2. This CDR3 spans 16 amino acids. Trimming cost V 4 bases and J 6 bases; bases outside gene matches: 9. CDR1 and CDR2 from the germline V gene are MGHRA and YSYEKL.

This sequence joins TRBV27 and TRBJ1-1; the match to TRBD1 covers 9 bases. The CDR3 has 13 residues. V shed 5 bases, J shed 11 bases, and the junction held 9 bases outside the gene matches. Germline V gene lookup returns CDR1 MNHEY and CDR2 SMNVEV (reference sequence). The CDR3 sequence: CASSTGQGANAFF. CDR3 bases: TGTGCCAGCAGTACGGGACAGGGTGCTAACGCTTTCTTT.

This clone has only a few counts. This sequence joins TRBV7-8 and TRBJ2-4; 9 bases line up with TRBD2. CDR1 is SGHVS and CDR2 is FQNEAQ in the germline V gene. Trimming cost V 0 bases and J 7 bases; bases outside gene matches: 7. The CDR3 length is 16 residues. CDR3 protein: CASSLASASGENIQYF. The CDR3 nucleotides read TGTGCCAGCAGCTTAGCATCGGCTAGCGGGGAGAACATTCAGTACTTC.

The chain is built from TRBV5-6 and TRBJ1-2; 8 positions match TRBD1. J gave up 3 bases and V 1 base, and 2 bases lay outside the gene matches. The CDR3 spans 14 residues. CDR1 is SGHDT and CDR2 is YYEEEE in the germline V gene. The CDR3 protein is CASSLLDRDYGYTF. Written as DNA, the CDR3 is TGTGCCAGCAGCTTGCTGGACAGGGACTATGGCTACACCTTC.

The chain combines TRBV4-3 with TRBJ1-2; tentatively, D is TRBD1 (5 bases). This CDR3 is built from 14 residues. Germline V gene sequence: CDR1 LGHNA, CDR2 YSLEER. Between the trimmed V and J ends, which lost 0 bases and 3 bases, there was a span of 8 bases. The chain's CDR3 is CASSQEQVYYGYTF. The CDR3 DNA reads as TGCGCCAGCAGCCAAGAACAGGTCTACTATGGCTACACCTTC.

This clone was picked up one time. The CDR3 sequence: CAWSVDRDSPLHF. The DNA of the CDR3 is TGTGCCTGGAGTGTGGACAGGGATTCACCCCTCCACTTT. The chain combines TRBV30 with TRBJ1-6; the match to TRBD1 covers 8 bases. V shed 0 bases, J shed 8 bases, and the junction held 0 bases outside the gene matches. Germline V gene lookup returns CDR1 GTSNPN and CDR2 SVGIG (reference sequence). There are 13 residues in the CDR3. Drawing the rest from reference TRBV30 and TRBJ1-6, the complete variable domain is SQTIHQWPATLVQPVGSPLSLECTVEGTSNPNLYWYRQAAGRGLQLLFYSVGIGQISSEVPQNLSASRPQDRQFILSSKKLLLSDSGFYLCAWSVDRDSPLHFGNGTRLTVT.

The rearrangement uses TRBV19 and TRBJ1-6; D might be TRBD1 (5 bases). The germline V gene has CDR1 LNHDA and CDR2 SQIVND (reference sequence). The length of the CDR3 is 15 residues. Trimming shortened V by 4 bases and J by 7 bases, and 14 bases separated the two germline ends. In DNA form, the CDR3 reads TGTGCCAGTAGTACAACAGGTTACGCCAATTCACCCCTCCACTTT. This translates into CASSTTGYANSPLHF.

The rearrangement links TRBV5-1 to TRBJ1-2; 7 bases line up with TRBD1. CDR3 length: 14 amino acids. V shed 4 bases and J 7 bases; nucleotides not matched to a gene: 10. Germline V gene lookup returns CDR1 SGHRS and CDR2 YFSETQ. CDR3 in amino acids: CASSLHQGESGYTF. CDR3 nucleotide sequence: TGCGCCAGCAGCCTTCATCAGGGGGAATCTGGCTACACCTTC.

This chain joins TRBV13 and TRBJ1-2, with 7 bases identical to TRBD1. Trimming took 6 bases from V and 6 from J; bases not matched to a gene: 7. This CDR3 comprises 13 residues. The germline V gene encodes CDR1 PRHDT and CDR2 FYEKMQ (reference sequence). The CDR3: CASRFTGVDGYTF. The CDR3 DNA reads TGTGCCAGCAGGTTCACAGGGGTTGATGGCTACACCTTC.

This chain links TRBV3-1 (or the pseudogene TRBV3-2) with TRBJ1-2; weak D call: TRBD1 (5 bases). V dropped 5 bases and J dropped 2 bases, with 18 bases sitting between them. CDR1 and CDR2 from the germline V gene are LGHDT and YNNKEL (reference sequence). The CDR3 has 16 residues. The CDR3 loop is CASSVSPGADNYGYTF. In DNA form, the CDR3 reads TGTGCCAGCAGCGTAAGTCCTGGGGCCGACAACTATGGCTACACCTTC.

This clone appeared once. Other DNA sequences in the sample encode the same CDR3. This chain joins TRBV9 and TRBJ2-5; D gene uncertain. The germline V gene has CDR1 SGDLS and CDR2 YYNGEE. Trimming cost V 0 bases and J 5 bases, with 14 bases left between them. This CDR3 is 15 amino acids long. The CDR3 DNA reads TGTGCCAGCAGCGTAGGATTGGTAGCCGGGGAGACCCAGTACTTC. Its protein product is CASSVGLVAGETQYF. The full variable domain, completed using reference TRBV9 and TRBJ2-5, is DSGVTQTPKHLITATGQRVTLRCSPRSGDLSVYWYQQSLDQGLQFLIQYYNGEERAKGNILERFSAQQFPDLHSELNLSSLELGDSALYFCASSVGLVAGETQYFGPGTRLLVL.

The chain combines TRBV5-1 with TRBJ1-1, with 7 nucleotides matching TRBD1. Germline values: CDR1 SGHRS, CDR2 YFSETQ. The junction had 10 bases not matched to a gene; V was cut back by 4 bases and J by 4 bases. The CDR3 loop spans 15 amino acids. CDR3 DNA: TGCGCCAGCAGCCCCCAGACAGGGCCGGGCACTGAAGCTTTCTTT. Protein product: CASSPQTGPGTEAFF. The full variable domain, its missing parts supplied by reference TRBV5-1 and TRBJ1-1, is KAGVTQTPRYLIKTRGQQVTLSCSPISGHRSVSWYQQTPGQGLQFLFEYFSETQRNKGNFPGRFSGRQFSNSRSEMNVSTLELGDSALYLCASSPQTGPGTEAFFGQGTRLTVV.

The rearrangement joins TRBV6-5 to TRBJ1-1; D is undetermined. CDR1 and CDR2 (germline): MNHEY, SVGAGI. This CDR3 is 13 amino acids long. The V end was cut by 3 bases, the J end by 4 bases, with 9 bases between. CDR3 sequence reads: CASSYIGGTEAFF. CDR3 in DNA: TGTGCCAGCAGTTATATAGGAGGCACTGAAGCTTTCTTT.

The V gene is TRBV9, the J gene TRBJ1-1, with 8 positions matching TRBD1. Germline V lookup: CDR1 SGDLS, CDR2 YYNGEE. With 2 bases clipped from V and 1 base from J, the junction kept 1 base outside the gene matches. The CDR3 is 14 residues long. As DNA, the CDR3 is TGTGCCAGCAGCGTTCAGGGGGCGAACACTGAAGCTTTCTTT. This gives the protein CASSVQGANTEAFF.

The chain links TRBV19 to TRBJ1-3; D ambiguous. Per the germline V gene, CDR1 is LNHDA and CDR2 is SQIVND (reference sequence). This CDR3 has 13 amino acids. V lost 6 bases, J lost 3 bases, and 9 bases lay in between. CDR3: CASRARGGNTIYF. The CDR3 DNA reads as TGTGCCAGTAGGGCTCGCGGTGGAAACACCATATATTTT.

The chain links TRBV9 to TRBJ1-4; 8 positions agree with TRBD1. Germline assignment: CDR1 SGDLS and CDR2 YYNGEE. The CDR3 length is 15 residues. V was clipped by 0 bases and J by 7 bases; unmatched bases: 5. The CDR3 DNA reads TGTGCCAGCAGCGTAGGTGGACAGGGTGGTGAAAAACTGTTTTTT. This translates into CASSVGGQGGEKLFF.

The chain has TRBV6-6 and TRBJ1-6; D possibly corresponds to TRBD1 (5 bases). There are 15 residues in the CDR3. V shed 8 bases and J shed 7 bases, with 18 bases lying between them. Germline CDR1 and CDR2: MNHNY and SVGAGI (reference sequence). In nucleotides, the CDR3 is TGTGCCAGCCACCAGGGCGAGGCCCCGAATTCACCCCTCCACTTT. This encodes CASHQGEAPNSPLHF.

The V and J genes are TRBV10-1 and TRBJ1-5; D uncertain. The ends were cut back, 8 bases at V and 15 bases at J, with 23 bases in the middle. Germline V gives CDR1 WNHNN, CDR2 SYGVQD (reference sequence). This CDR3 contains 13 residues. The CDR3, as DNA: TGCGCCAGCTCTCCACCCGAGACAAAAAAGTGGCATTTT. Its translation is CASSPPETKKWHF.

The CDR3 here is CAINRDTDTQYF. The DNA for the CDR3 is TGTGCCATTAACCGGGACACAGATACGCAGTATTTT. The chain recombines TRBV12-3 or TRBV12-4 with TRBJ2-3, with D possibly TRBD2 on 5 matching bases. V lost 10 bases, J lost 2 bases, and 10 bases lay in between. The CDR3 contains 12 residues.

This CDR3 is CASSPSTGANVLTF. The CDR3 DNA reads TGTGCCAGCTCACCAAGCACTGGGGCCAACGTCCTGACTTTC. The chain joins TRBV18 to TRBJ2-6; D not certain. Trimming cost V 2 bases and J 2 bases, with 4 bases left between them. Germline V gene sequence: CDR1 KGHSH, CDR2 LQKENI. The CDR3 length is 14 residues.

V is TRBV7-9 and J is TRBJ1-2; 9 nucleotides agree with TRBD1. Losses at the gene ends were 6 bases for V and 3 bases for J; bases not matched to a gene: 5. In germline, CDR1 is SEHNR, CDR2 FQNEAQ (reference sequence). The CDR3 length is 14 residues. The CDR3 region has the DNA TGTGCCAGCAGACCCGGGACAGGGCACTATGGCTACACCTTC. As protein: CASRPGTGHYGYTF.